These 5 T cell receptor beta chains were all obtained from the same sample, sequenced in a study of T cell repertoires in cytomegalovirus infection (dated 2019 in TCRdb). This sample was sequenced with an Illumina HiSeq 1500. TCRdb reprocessing: public reads trimmed at Q25 with fastp, clones called with MiXCR, in-frame beta chains kept. Rows with a matching CDR3 protein are joined into one entry that keeps the most common DNA and genes. This sample lists 700,000 to 950,000 distinct CDR3 sequences; around a third were detected once. Of the sample, roughly an eighth falls within the top ten clones. No antigens are known for them. Explained via the paper, the treatment or condition label denotes: in vitro stimulation with specific CMV peptide epitopes to enrich CMV-specific T cells. The material was cultured CD8+ T cells from PBMCs, obtained from culture after CMV antigen stimulation. The receptors derive from a human donor in good health (CMV status not recorded). Some clones in this sample may be carry-over from other donors' samples.

The CDR3 region is CAGGAGPTGELFF. DNA for the CDR3: TGTGCCGGCGGAGCCGGGCCCACCGGGGAGCTGTTTTTT. This chain connects TRBV27 to TRBJ2-2; D is unresolved. CDR1 and CDR2 from the germline V gene are MNHEY and SMNVEV (reference sequence). The CDR3 loop spans 13 amino acids. V was shortened by 11 bases and J by 4 bases, with 14 bases between the two germline ends.

This clonotype was found a few times. V and J are TRBV7-9 and TRBJ1-1; weak D call: TRBD1 (6 bases). This CDR3 comprises 17 residues. V shed 5 bases and J shed 4 bases, with 23 bases lying between them. The germline V gene encodes CDR1 SEHNR and CDR2 FQNEAQ (reference sequence). Written as DNA, the CDR3 is TGTGCCAGCAGCCGGCTAATAAGGGACACGGAGGGCACTGAAGCTTTCTTT. Translation: CASSRLIRDTEGTEAFF. Together with reference TRBV7-9 and TRBJ1-1, the CDR3 gives the full variable domain: DTGVSQNPRHKITKRGQNVTFRCDPISEHNRLYWYRQTLGQGPEFLTYFQNEAQLEKSRLLSDRFSAERPKGSFSTLEIQRTEQGDSAMYLCASSRLIRDTEGTEAFFGQGTRLTVV.

CDR3 sequence reads: CSGAGGRYNEQFF. Here the CDR3 DNA reads TGCAGTGGAGCGGGGGGCCGCTACAATGAGCAGTTCTTC. The chain has TRBV20-1 and TRBJ2-1; 9 bases match TRBD2. Germline loops: CDR1 DFQATT, CDR2 SNEGSKA (reference sequence). The CDR3 is 13 amino acids. After removal of 7 bases from V and 3 bases from J, the junction contained 4 bases not matched to a gene.

CDR3 amino acids: CASSRLGEGSYEQYV. The CDR3 nucleotides read TGTGCCAGCAGTCGCCTAGGGGAAGGGAGTTACGAGCAGTACGTC. The chain couples TRBV27 to TRBJ2-7, with D perhaps matching TRBD1 or TRBD2 (5 bases each). Trimming removed 5 bases from V and 4 bases from J, with 18 bases in between. CDR3 length equals 15 residues. Germline V gene data show CDR1 as MNHEY and CDR2 as SMNVEV (reference sequence).

The gene calls are TRBV28 and TRBJ1-5, with D uncertain. Between the trimmed V and J ends, which lost 1 base and 4 bases, there was a span of 8 bases. Germline values: CDR1 MDHEN, CDR2 SYDVKM. CDR3 length: 14 amino acids. The chain's CDR3 is CASSLFGDNQPQHF. CDR3 coding DNA: TGTGCCAGCAGTTTATTCGGGGATAATCAGCCCCAGCATTTT.